This TCR beta chain was identified in a study of CD8 T cells in ankylosing spondylitis. Molecular-barcoded quantitative 5'-RACE produced these TCR beta libraries. TCRdb reprocessed the 5' RACE reads via MiXCR and lists one record per CDR3 protein. The data show about 140,000 distinct CDR3 sequences, more than 5.5% seen once. This clonotype has a count of ten or more. Its antigen is still unknown. Whole-study results and caveats: A TCR beta motif of under ten highly homologous variants seemed to mark ankylosing spondylitis blood. Enrichment of disease-linked clones was reportedly significant in matched ankylosing spondylitis synovial fluid.

Per germline, CDR1 LNHDA and CDR2 SQIVND (reference sequence). Trimming shortened V by 5 bases and J by 0 bases, and 14 bases separated the two germline ends. The length of the CDR3 is 16 residues. This sequence originates from a female donor with ankylosing spondylitis or in good health (not recorded which). The specimen was blood, either unsorted or a sorted T cell fraction (not recorded which). The chain couples TRBV19 to TRBJ1-5, with D perhaps TRBD1 (5 bases). The CDR3: CASSPGWGYSNQPQHF. CDR3 sequence (DNA): TGTGCCAGTAGTCCAGGGTGGGGATATAGCAATCAGCCCCAGCATTTT.